What follows are 5 T cell receptor beta chains derived from one specimen sequenced in a study of long-term antiretroviral therapy in people with HIV. It was version v3.0 of the immunoSEQ assay that was run at survey level. Only in-frame clones appear in the TCRdb table, and some are missing; sequencing was by immunoSEQ multiplex PCR. The repertoire has some 24,000 clones, 81% of them found once; the top ten carry 15% to 20%. This specimen was unsorted PBMCs, taken at the start of antiretroviral therapy, before treatment. Every receptor here comes from a woman aged 18-29 years with HIV.

The chain carries TRBV5-1 and TRBJ1-1; D is uncertain. Germline values: CDR1 SGHRS, CDR2 YFSETQ. CDR3 length: 14 amino acids. V was clipped by 2 bases and J by 1 base, with 9 bases between them. The CDR3 sequence: CASSLGSGNTEAFF. The CDR3 nucleotides read TGCGCCAGCAGCTTAGGATCAGGGAACACTGAAGCTTTCTTT.

The rearrangement uses TRBV7-3 and TRBJ2-1; D is ambiguous. The CDR3 length is 13 residues. Looked up from germline, CDR1 is SGHTA and CDR2 is FQGTGA. V was pared by 2 bases and J by 10 bases, with 12 bases between. The DNA of the CDR3 is TGTGCCAGCAGCTTAGTAAGGAATTCCGAGCAGTTCTTC. This codes for CASSLVRNSEQFF.

This clone was picked up one time. The chain's CDR3 is CASSLYRGFETEAFF. DNA for the CDR3: TGTGCCAGCAGTTTATACAGGGGATTCGAGACTGAAGCTTTCTTT. J is TRBJ1-1 and V is TRBV28, with 7 bases identical to TRBD1. Trimming removed 1 base from V and 5 bases from J; junction bases left unmatched: 7. The CDR3 loop spans 15 amino acids. CDR1 and CDR2 (germline): MDHEN, SYDVKM.

CDR3 region: CAQGGPNYGYTF. CDR3 DNA: TGTGCCCAAGGGGGACCGAACTATGGCTACACCTTC. The chain carries TRBV6-5 and TRBJ1-2; D is perhaps TRBD1 (6 bases). Germline V gene lookup returns CDR1 MNHEY and CDR2 SVGAGI. The CDR3 has 12 amino acids. The V and J ends lost 11 bases and 2 bases respectively, with 12 bases between them.

The V gene is TRBV5-1, the J gene TRBJ1-2, with TRBD1 matching over 7 bases. J gave up 3 bases and V 0 bases, and 5 bases lay outside the gene matches. Germline V gene sequence: CDR1 SGHRS, CDR2 YFSETQ. The CDR3 spans 15 residues. The CDR3 DNA is TGCGCCAGCAGCTTGGAAGGACAGGTCGACTATGGCTACACCTTC. Translating gives CASSLEGQVDYGYTF.